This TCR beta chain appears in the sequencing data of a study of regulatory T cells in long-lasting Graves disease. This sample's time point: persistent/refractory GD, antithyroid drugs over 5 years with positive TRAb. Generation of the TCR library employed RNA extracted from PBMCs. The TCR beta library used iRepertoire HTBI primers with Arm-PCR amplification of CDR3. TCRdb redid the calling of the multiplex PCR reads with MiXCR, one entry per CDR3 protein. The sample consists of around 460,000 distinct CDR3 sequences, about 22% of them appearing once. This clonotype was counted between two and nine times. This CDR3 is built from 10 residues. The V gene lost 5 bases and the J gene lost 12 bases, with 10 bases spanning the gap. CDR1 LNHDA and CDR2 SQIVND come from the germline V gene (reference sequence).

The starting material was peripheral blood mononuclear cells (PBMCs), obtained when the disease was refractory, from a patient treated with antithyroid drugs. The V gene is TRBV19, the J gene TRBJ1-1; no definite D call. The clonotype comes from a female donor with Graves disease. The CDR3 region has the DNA TGTGCCAGTAGTGTAAACGGGACTTTCTTT. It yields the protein CASSVNGTFF.